This TCR beta chain derives from a study of cytomegalovirus exposure and HLA in healthy donors. Per the germline V gene, CDR1 is SQVTM and CDR2 is ANQGSEA. The ends were cut back, 2 bases at V and 8 bases at J, with 12 bases in the middle. The CDR3 has 12 amino acids. This clone was seen a handful of times. Use of 60 Vbeta and 13 Jbeta primers characterized the PCR. This table comes from immunoSEQ multiplex PCR, and its TCRdb copy is limited to in-frame clones, with some not included. The repertoire consists of about 120,000 clones, with over 75% occurring once and the leading ten covering 2.5%. This TCR was sampled from a woman younger than 30 in good health and CMV-seronegative. Sample: PBMCs. This chain connects TRBV29-1 to TRBJ1-2, with TRBD1 as a possible D gene (6 bases). The CDR3 nucleotides read TGCAGCGTTGAATTGGGGGGGGGCGGCTACACCTTC. It specifies CSVELGGGGYTF.